A selection of T cell receptor beta chains follows, all from one sample in a study of shared clonotypes between healthy human individuals. Generated by immunoSEQ multiplex PCR, the TCRdb table keeps only in-frame clones and is missing some. This sample has some 530,000 clones; roughly 80% occur once, and the top ten carry roughly 13%. Sequenced sample: PBMCs. The receptors were gathered from a woman in her thirties or forties in good health. Some clones in this sample may be carry-over from other donors' samples. The CDR3 runs from the conserved cysteine through the conserved F or W. Fields, in order: D gene, V gene, J gene, clone size, CDR3 DNA, CDR3 protein. A D gene is named only where the DNA matches it firmly. Size values are once, few and many counts, or a class for expanded clones, and some rows have none.

D: -; V: TRBV27; J: TRBJ2-1; size: -; DNA: TGTGCCAGCAGTTTATTGCGGGTCTCCTACAATGAGCAGTTCTTC; CDR3: CASSLLRVSYNEQFF
D: TRBD1; V: TRBV28; J: TRBJ2-7; size: -; DNA: TGTGCCAGCAGCTCGGGACAGGAGGAGGTGAAGTACTTC; CDR3: CASSSGQEEVKYF
D: -; V: TRBV5-6; J: TRBJ1-5; size: -; DNA: TGTGCCAGCACTTCGTGGCAGGGGAATAATCAGCCCCAGCATTTT; CDR3: CASTSWQGNNQPQHF
D: -; V: TRBV5-1; J: TRBJ2-3; size: -; DNA: TGCGCCAGCAGCTTGGCGGCACTAAAAAGCACAGATACGCAGTATTTT; CDR3: CASSLAALKSTDTQYF
D: TRBD2; V: TRBV15; J: TRBJ2-7; size: -; DNA: TGTGCCACCAGCAGAGATTTAACTAGCGGGACGTACGAGCAGTACTTC; CDR3: CATSRDLTSGTYEQYF
D: -; V: TRBV28; J: TRBJ1-5; size: -; DNA: TGTGCCAGCAGCCCCTCGGGGGGGTATCAGCCCCAGCATTTT; CDR3: CASSPSGGYQPQHF
D: -; V: TRBV5-1; J: TRBJ2-7; size: once; DNA: TGCGCCAGCAGTGGTCTCGAGTACGAGCAGTACTTC; CDR3: CASSGLEYEQYF
D: TRBD1; V: TRBV5-6; J: TRBJ1-1; size: -; DNA: TGTGCCAGCAGCTCCGGACAGGGCACCACTGAAGCTTTCTTT; CDR3: CASSSGQGTTEAFF
D: -; V: TRBV6-5; J: TRBJ2-3; size: -; DNA: TGTGCCAGCAGTTACGGACCTGAAGCTGGCCCAGATACGCAGTATTTT; CDR3: CASSYGPEAGPDTQYF
D: -; V: TRBV6-6; J: TRBJ1-4; size: -; DNA: TGTGCCAGCAGTTACTCGTCGGGTTTGAACGAAAAACTGTTTTTT; CDR3: CASSYSSGLNEKLFF
D: -; V: TRBV28; J: TRBJ2-7; size: -; DNA: TGTGCCAGCAGTTCGGTGGACGGGACGGAGCAGTACTTC; CDR3: CASSSVDGTEQYF
D: -; V: TRBV2; J: TRBJ2-5; size: -; DNA: TGTGCCAGCAGAGGAGGGGTGTTTGGGGGAGAGACCCAGTACTTC; CDR3: CASRGGVFGGETQYF
D: TRBD2; V: TRBV2; J: TRBJ2-7; size: many; DNA: TGTGCCAGCGCTTCTTCTAGCGGGGGGACTTCCTCCTACGAGCAGTACTTC; CDR3: CASASSSGGTSSYEQYF
D: -; V: TRBV4-1; J: TRBJ1-6; size: -; DNA: TGCGCCAGCAGCCAAGAGGGGAATTCACCCCTCCACTTT; CDR3: CASSQEGNSPLHF
D: TRBD2; V: TRBV9; J: TRBJ2-1; size: -; DNA: TGTGCCAGCAGCCCCACGGTAGCGGGAGCCTTTGAGCAGTTCTTC; CDR3: CASSPTVAGAFEQFF
D: -; V: TRBV5-4; J: TRBJ2-2; size: -; DNA: TGTGCCAGCAGCCTAACTAGGAGTACCGGGGAGCTGTTTTTT; CDR3: CASSLTRSTGELFF
D: -; V: TRBV28; J: TRBJ1-1; size: -; DNA: TGTGCCAGCAGTTTAACCTGGAACACTGAAGCTTTCTTT; CDR3: CASSLTWNTEAFF
D: TRBD1; V: TRBV28; J: TRBJ1-5; size: -; DNA: TGTGCCAGCAGCTCCATTCGGGACAGGGTCAATCAGCCCCAGCATTTT; CDR3: CASSSIRDRVNQPQHF
D: TRBD2; V: TRBV5-1; J: TRBJ2-1; size: -; DNA: TGCGCCAGCAGCTCATTAGCGGGAGGATCCTACAATGAGCAGTTCTTC; CDR3: CASSSLAGGSYNEQFF
D: TRBD2; V: TRBV5-6; J: TRBJ2-7; size: few; DNA: TGTGCCAGCAGCCGGACTAGCGGGAGAATCTCCTACGAGCAGTACTTC; CDR3: CASSRTSGRISYEQYF
D: -; V: TRBV6-5; J: TRBJ2-5; size: -; DNA: TGTGCCAGCAGTTACTCTTGGTCGGGGATTTGGCGGACCCAGTACTTC; CDR3: CASSYSWSGIWRTQYF
D: -; V: TRBV18; J: TRBJ2-7; size: -; DNA: TGTGCCAGCTCACCAACGTCATCCTACGAGCAGTACTTC; CDR3: CASSPTSSYEQYF
D: -; V: TRBV5-6; J: TRBJ1-2; size: few; DNA: TGTGCCAGCAGCTTACCCCTTGGGGACTATGGCTACACCTTC; CDR3: CASSLPLGDYGYTF
D: -; V: TRBV10-3; J: TRBJ1-2; size: -; DNA: TGTGCCATCAGTGACCCCAGGGAAAGGGATAATGGCTACACCTTC; CDR3: CAISDPRERDNGYTF
D: -; V: TRBV6-1; J: TRBJ2-7; size: -; DNA: TGTGCCAGCAGTGAAAAAGGCAGCTACGAGCAGTACTTC; CDR3: CASSEKGSYEQYF
D: -; V: TRBV5-1; J: TRBJ2-1; size: -; DNA: TGCGCCAGCAGCTTGGAGGTGAACAATGAGCAGTTCTTC; CDR3: CASSLEVNNEQFF
D: -; V: TRBV6-4; J: TRBJ2-3; size: -; DNA: TGTGCCAGCAGTGGGGGAGCGGCAGATACGCAGTATTTT; CDR3: CASSGGAADTQYF
D: -; V: TRBV30; J: TRBJ1-6; size: -; DNA: TGTGCCTGGAGTATACAGGGACCCTATTCACCCCTCCACTTT; CDR3: CAWSIQGPYSPLHF
D: TRBD2; V: TRBV4-3; J: TRBJ2-3; size: -; DNA: TGCGCCAGCAGCCAAGAGCCTAGCGGTAGCACAGATACGCAGTATTTT; CDR3: CASSQEPSGSTDTQYF
D: TRBD2; V: TRBV18; J: TRBJ2-7; size: few; DNA: TGTGCCAGCTCCCCGACCTTCCTAGCGGGAGGGGTCGAGCAGTACTTC; CDR3: CASSPTFLAGGVEQYF
D: -; V: TRBV19; J: TRBJ2-7; size: -; DNA: TGTGCCAGTATTCCCGGACCGGGACTCGTAGCACATTACGAGCAGTACTTC; CDR3: CASIPGPGLVAHYEQYF
D: -; V: TRBV6-6; J: TRBJ2-7; size: -; DNA: TGTGCCAGCACAACAGATCGGTCCGAGCAGTACTTC; CDR3: CASTTDRSEQYF